One and the same sample provided the 12 T cell receptor beta chains below, sequenced in a study of blood T cell repertoires in COVID-19. TCRdb's copy holds only in-frame clones and misses some; the assay was immunoSEQ multiplex PCR. The profile shows 150,000 to 200,000 clones, 86% of them singletons. Sequencing was done on a sample of peripheral blood. These receptors were collected from a woman aged 80 or older in a cohort sampled during active or convalescent COVID-19.

J is TRBJ2-3 and V is TRBV6-2 or TRBV6-3; D gene ambiguous. V lost 6 bases and J lost 2, with 18 bases in between. The CDR3 has 16 residues. CDR1 and CDR2 from the germline V gene are MNHEY and SVGEGT. In DNA, the CDR3 is TGTGCCAGCAGCCCCGGCACTACCGCTGTCACAGATACGCAGTATTTT. Encoded protein: CASSPGTTAVTDTQYF.

The chain employs TRBV27 and TRBJ2-5; no reliable D call. V dropped 6 bases and J dropped 0 bases, with 14 bases sitting between them. Looked up from germline, CDR1 is MNHEY and CDR2 is SMNVEV (reference sequence). The CDR3 is 15 residues long. The CDR3 reads CASRIRGRYQETQYF. The CDR3 DNA reads as TGTGCCAGCAGGATCCGTGGCAGATACCAAGAGACCCAGTACTTC.

The chain combines TRBV6-5 with TRBJ2-3; D uncertain. Germline CDR1 is MNHEY and CDR2 is SVGAGI. Trimming stripped 0 bases from V and 3 bases from J, with 10 bases between. The CDR3 runs to 15 residues. The CDR3 is CASSYSLRQTDTQYF. The CDR3 bases are TGTGCCAGCAGTTACTCACTGAGGCAGACAGATACGCAGTATTTT.

This chain's CDR3 is CASSETSGGAKTQYF. The CDR3 DNA follows: TGTGCCAGCAGTGAGACTAGCGGGGGGGCGAAGACCCAGTACTTC. The gene calls are TRBV2 and TRBJ2-5; TRBD2 matches at 14 bases. The CDR3 covers 15 residues. The trim removed 3 bases at V and 6 bases at J, leaving 3 bases unmatched. Germline CDR1 and CDR2: SNHLY and FYNNEI.

The chain combines TRBV9 with TRBJ2-7, with TRBD2 matching 7 bases. V trimming: 3 bases; J trimming: 3 bases; junction bases outside the gene matches: 6. CDR3 length: 14 amino acids. Per germline, CDR1 SGDLS and CDR2 YYNGEE. The CDR3 sequence: CASSAKGRGYEQYF. As DNA, the CDR3 is TGTGCCAGCAGCGCCAAAGGGAGGGGCTACGAGCAGTACTTC.

The rearrangement joins TRBV12-3 or TRBV12-4 to TRBJ1-2, with 8 bases that match TRBD1. V was pared by 5 bases and J by 5 bases, with 4 bases of the junction left unmatched. The CDR3 sequence is 13 residues long. This chain's CDR3 is CASSATGEYGYTF. In DNA, the CDR3 is TGTGCCAGCAGTGCGACAGGGGAATATGGCTACACCTTC.

The chain uses TRBV6-6 and TRBJ1-1; perhaps TRBD1 as D (5 bases). Germline V CDR1 and CDR2: MNHNY, SVGAGI (reference sequence). CDR3 length: 16 amino acids. V dropped 6 bases and J dropped 1 base, with 18 bases sitting between them. CDR3 residues: CASSPRQQTGNTEAFF. CDR3 coding DNA: TGTGCCAGCAGCCCTAGACAGCAAACGGGGAACACTGAAGCTTTCTTT.

Only a few counts were recorded for this clone. The J gene is TRBJ1-2, the V gene TRBV11-2; 7 bases match TRBD1. Germline CDR1 SGHAT, CDR2 FQNNGV. This CDR3 is built from 16 residues. With 0 bases clipped from V and 4 bases from J, the junction kept 8 bases outside the gene matches. CDR3 amino acids: CASSLDWTGTPYGYTF. Here the CDR3 DNA reads TGTGCCAGCAGCTTAGACTGGACAGGAACTCCCTATGGCTACACCTTC.

V and J are TRBV7-8 and TRBJ2-5, with TRBD1 matching 9 bases. CDR3 length: 18 amino acids. V dropped 1 base and J dropped 5; count of bases not matched to a gene: 14. The V gene's germline CDR1 is SGHVS and CDR2 FQNEAQ. CDR3 loop: CASSLVGSRDRVEETQYF. Here the CDR3 DNA reads TGTGCCAGCAGCTTAGTGGGTTCCCGGGACAGGGTGGAGGAGACCCAGTACTTC.

The rearrangement uses TRBV11-3 and TRBJ2-1, with 10 bases fitting TRBD1. The CDR3 consists of 15 residues. V lost 1 base to trimming and J lost 8 bases; unmatched junction nucleotides: 5. The germline CDR1 and CDR2 sequences are SGHNT and YENEEA. CDR3 amino acids: CASSLGQGARDEQFF. CDR3 bases: TGTGCCAGCAGCTTAGGACAGGGGGCGCGAGATGAGCAGTTCTTC.

The CDR3 is CASSILASSGNTIYF. CDR3 nucleotides: TGTGCCAGTAGTATATTGGCCAGCTCTGGAAACACCATATATTTT. The chain couples TRBV19 to TRBJ1-3, with unresolved D. V gave up 2 bases and J gave up 0 bases, with 8 bases separating them. The germline V gene has CDR1 LNHDA and CDR2 SQIVND (reference sequence). This CDR3 contains 15 residues.

CDR3 residues: CASSLSGTNYGYTF. The DNA of the CDR3 is TGTGCCAGCAGCTTATCAGGGACTAACTATGGCTACACCTTC. V usage is TRBV7-9 and J usage is TRBJ1-2; D is possibly TRBD1 (5 bases). The ends were cut back, 2 bases at V and 0 bases at J, with 7 bases in the middle. The CDR3 spans 14 residues. From germline, CDR1 is SEHNR and CDR2 FQNEAQ (reference sequence).